This T cell receptor beta chain derives from a study of cytomegalovirus exposure and HLA in healthy donors (dated by TCRdb to about 2017). Turning to the overall study: An earlier analysis of more than 550 of the donors reported 250 to 350 Gb of sequence data and 95 million to 140 million unique TCR beta sequences obtained from around 170 million T cells. An early release that covered about 600 HLA-typed donors contained approximately 300 gigabases of sequencing data and tens of millions of unique TCR sequences. The genetic ancestry cluster associated with self-reported Caucasian donors included about 84% of the 350 to 500 genotyped donors. The study aimed to test whether cataloging public T cell receptors could reveal signatures of past pathogen exposure. The study profiled the T cell repertoires of 550 to 700 subjects by immunosequencing and related them to cytomegalovirus serostatus. Besides the first cohort of around 670 subjects, a separate validation cohort made up of 120 different subjects was used. The study combined high-throughput TCR immunosequencing, statistical association of individual TCRs with disease status, and machine learning to predict cytomegalovirus infection status. A later analysis re-examined previously published TCR beta repertoires from more than 550 donors and added high-resolution HLA genotyping to investigate patterns of TCR occurrence. The later analysis used no new phenotypic data to find candidate immune exposures, relying instead on TCR beta sequences and their occurrence across donors. An earlier analysis of around 540 of the donors applied high-throughput TCR beta sequencing to assess whether each TCR beta V gene segment acted as functional or pseudogenic. Donor age, sex, ethnicity and CMV serostatus were compiled alongside the repertoire data. A later genetic analysis used genome-wide SNP genotypes for about 65% of the roughly 670 donors, treating that subset as a discovery cohort. All discovery cohort repertoires had been generated on a single sequencing platform. HLA typing covered class I and class II loci at four-digit resolution. The number of typed donors differed by locus: about 620-640 for A, B, C, DRB1 and DQB1; about 520 for DQA1; fewer than 610 for DPA1; and 450 to 480 for DPB1. A handful of DR-DQ haplotypes were handled as single units for association and clustering because linkage in the cohort was strong. Across around 400 genotyped donors of the cohort, an average of roughly 230,000 unique TCR beta nucleotide sequences per donor were sequenced, and approximately 19% of those sequences were non-productive.

In regard to this clone: This clone's antigen is unknown. No per-base quality is available; no much larger clone lies one base away.

The cohort comprised several hundred healthy bone marrow donors. At the time of sampling, every cohort member was nominally healthy, though immune exposures that went unrecorded were likely present. The donor tested CMV seronegative and was one of the 352 seronegative cohort members. Each donor provided a peripheral blood sample, and peripheral blood mononuclear cells were used for TCR beta sequencing. The Qiagen DNeasy Blood Extraction Kit was used to extract genomic DNA from the blood cell samples. Receptor libraries were prepared by the immunoSEQ multiplex PCR assay. For the multiplex PCR, a mixture combining 60 forward primers for TCR Vbeta segments and 13 reverse primers for TCR Jbeta segments was used. A multiplex PCR assay on genomic DNA amplified the CDR3 region of rearranged TCR beta genes. On the Illumina HiSeq System, the amplified TCR beta libraries were sequenced as 87-base-pair reads. The original methods were these. A later analysis counted approximately 84 million unique TCR beta chains across the 690 or so repertoires, and 9 million to 14 million of these chains were shared by at least two donors. Raw reads were error-corrected and collapsed into unique sequences by a nearest-neighbor algorithm in which closely related sequences were merged to remove PCR and sequencing errors. To assign V, D and J gene segments, CDR3 sequences were aligned to IMGT reference sequences. For a sequence to be retained, at least a six-nucleotide match to both a V gene segment and a J gene segment was required. A rearrangement was called productive if the CDR3 had no stop codons and remained in frame with V and J, and every other rearrangement was called non-productive. Following IMGT convention, CDR3 was defined as the stretch from the second conserved V-encoded cysteine to the conserved J-encoded phenylalanine. The earlier analysis of roughly 590 of the donors excluded any sequence lacking an unambiguous match to a single V gene segment. In an earlier analysis of some 590 of the donors, a V segment was called functional when productive rearrangements were above 56.7%, and segregating when the standard deviation between donors exceeded 5%. A statistical classification framework was developed to diagnose cytomegalovirus status using the catalog of TCR beta chain sequences. In a later analysis, TCR nucleotide sequences were compared against IMGT/GENE-DB human TR gene sequences so that V and J genes could be assigned. In a later analysis, CDR3 sequences and most-parsimonious VDJ recombination scenarios were assigned using the TCRdist pipeline. In a later analysis, every TCR beta chain was defined by the combination of its CDR3 amino acid sequence and its V-gene family, and reads without a unique V-gene family were dropped. In a later analysis, 450 to 600 highly shared, low-generation-probability nucleotide sequences were removed to address suspected cross-contamination and a sequencing artifact. In a later analysis, a clonal expansion index was calculated for each public chain from normalized within-repertoire ranks of inferred template counts. A later analysis computed generation probabilities with a VDJ recombination model fitted to out-of-frame rearrangements, and checked the results against IGoR. In a later analysis, TCR-TCR, TCR-HLA and TCR-CMV co-occurrence was scored with hypergeometric tests, and a repertoire-size bias correction was applied to TCR pairs. In a later analysis, false discovery rates were estimated by permuting HLA or CMV assignments 20 times. In a later analysis, co-occurring TCRs were grouped using DBSCAN, and TCRdist sequence similarity was added for clustering within HLA-allele-positive subsets. Co-occurrence clustering excluded repertoires with fewer than 30,000 or more than 120,000 public chains, plus five with anomalous nucleotide sharing. TCRdb retrieved this table from immuneACCESS and kept in-frame rearrangements only. Not all clones are present; in checked studies, unresolved V genes account for under half, and no reason is known for the remainder. V, J and clone size are taken as reported in that table, and D and trimming were inferred from the DNA itself. The sample yields about 36,000 clones; 60% to 80% were counted once. Just over 6.5% of the sample rests with the top ten.

Study-wide findings and limitations: A later analysis found that HLA-associated TCR beta chains were more clonally expanded and had lower generation probabilities than equally common non-associated chains. A total of 164 TCR beta chains were listed by the study as associated with cytomegalovirus. A group of highly shared sequence variants was considered likely to be a technical artifact of the sequencing pipeline. An earlier analysis of 587 of the donors showed that most TCR beta V segments appeared in productive rearrangements either about 90% or about 30% of the time, which broadly matched IMGT annotations. A further reported finding was that TCR beta sequences accurately predicted the HLA-A and HLA-B alleles for most subjects in the first cohort. The classifier was reported to diagnose cytomegalovirus status with high specificity and sensitivity in both the original cohort and the validation cohort. CMV serostatus was the only immune exposure information available for the cohort. V-gene and J-gene trimming of TCR beta chains was associated with a missense DCLRE1C variant in a later genetic analysis, and the association was replicated in an independent cohort. In vitro tests confirmed that a few of the cytomegalovirus-associated TCR beta chains recognize cytomegalovirus antigens. The cohort was sequenced for TCR beta chains only, and without alpha or paired-chain data the features that could be detected were limited. The earlier analysis of approximately 560 of the donors excluded roughly 16 rarely observed V segments, including chromosome 9 orphons, because counts were too low. A later genetic analysis reported fewer N-insertions in productive TCRs among donors in an Asian-associated ancestry cluster than the 666-donor mean. Because some donors lacked HLA typing at each locus, the association tests relied only on the typed subset. Most TCR sequences were observed very rarely across donors, whereas some public TCRs were present in many individuals. Specific HLA alleles were associated with more than 15,000 TCR beta sequences at a false discovery rate of 0.05 in a later analysis. When HLA alleles, especially DR and DQ, strongly co-occurred, TCR associations were difficult to assign to individual alleles. A later analysis found that TCR association rates varied across HLA loci, with DRB1 alleles showing the most associated TCRs and HLA-C alleles the fewest. Roughly uniform sequencing depth across donors was assumed in presence/absence analyses, although this assumption may not hold. The authors suggested that the approach could potentially be extended to other disease states and immunological phenotypes. A later analysis found that most CMV-associated TCR beta chains appeared HLA-restricted, with HLA associations seemingly driven largely by CMV exposure. Some IMGT-functional V segments, including TRBV6-2 and TRBV6-3, could not be distinguished by the 87-base-pair reads and were therefore excluded. Linkage disequilibrium might explain the correlated functional status among segregating V segments, but an unknown experimental factor could not be ruled out. In a later analysis, several top co-occurrence clusters were reported to appear linked to parvovirus B19, influenza, CMV and Epstein-Barr virus.

Trimming accounts for 6 bases at V and 6 bases at J, while the number of junction bases matched to no gene is 14. CDR1 and CDR2, per the germline V gene, are ENHRY and SYGVKD. The CDR3 has 16 amino acids, counting the end cysteine and phenylalanine. Just the 48-base CDR3 DNA is kept, in frame starting at base 1. The origin of this receptor is a young man in good health and CMV-seronegative. Input material: PBMCs. The chain is made from TRBV10-3 and TRBJ2-3; TRBD1 aligns with 8 central bases. CDR3 protein: CAIRLPGTGGTDTQYF. The DNA sequence is as follows: TGTGCCATCAGGCTTCCCGGGACAGGCGGGACGGATACGCAGTATTTT.